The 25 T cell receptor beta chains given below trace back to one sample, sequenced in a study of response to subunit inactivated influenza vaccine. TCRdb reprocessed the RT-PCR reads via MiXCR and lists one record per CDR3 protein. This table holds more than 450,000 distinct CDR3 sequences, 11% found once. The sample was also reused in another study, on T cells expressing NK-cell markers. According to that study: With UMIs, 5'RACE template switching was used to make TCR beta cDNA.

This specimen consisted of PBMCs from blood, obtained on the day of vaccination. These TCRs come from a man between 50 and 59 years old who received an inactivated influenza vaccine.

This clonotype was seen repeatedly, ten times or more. The CDR3 DNA follows: TGCGCCAGCAGCCCTGGAAATGAGGGTTACAATGAGCAGTTCTTC. Translated, it gives CASSPGNEGYNEQFF. The gene calls are TRBV5-1 and TRBJ2-1, with D possibly matching TRBD2 (5 bases). The germline gives CDR1 SGHRS, CDR2 YFSETQ. The CDR3 totals 15 residues. V was clipped by 4 bases and J by 4 bases, with 15 bases between them.

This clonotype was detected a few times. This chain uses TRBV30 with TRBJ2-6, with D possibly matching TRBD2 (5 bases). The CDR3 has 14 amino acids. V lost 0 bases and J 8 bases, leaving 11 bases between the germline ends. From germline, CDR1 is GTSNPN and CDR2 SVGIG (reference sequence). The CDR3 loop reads CAWSVAGPPNVLTF. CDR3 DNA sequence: TGTGCCTGGAGTGTGGCGGGTCCCCCCAACGTCCTGACTTTC. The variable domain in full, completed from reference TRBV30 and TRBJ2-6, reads SQTIHQWPATLVQPVGSPLSLECTVEGTSNPNLYWYRQAAGRGLQLLFYSVGIGQISSEVPQNLSASRPQDRQFILSSKKLLLSDSGFYLCAWSVAGPPNVLTFGAGSRLTVL.

This CDR3 reads CASSFGGAAEAFF. DNA for the CDR3: TGTGCCAGCAGTTTTGGGGGCGCGGCTGAAGCTTTCTTT. This sequence joins TRBV12-3 or TRBV12-4 and TRBJ1-1, with a weak D call TRBD1 (6 bases). The length of the CDR3 is 13 residues. V dropped 3 bases and J dropped 6 bases, with 11 bases sitting between them.

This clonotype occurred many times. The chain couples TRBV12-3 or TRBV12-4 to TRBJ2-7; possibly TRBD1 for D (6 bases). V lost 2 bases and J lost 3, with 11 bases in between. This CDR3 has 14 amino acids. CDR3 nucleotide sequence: TGTGCCAGCAGTTTACAGGGGAGCCTCTACGAGCAGTACTTC. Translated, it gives CASSLQGSLYEQYF.

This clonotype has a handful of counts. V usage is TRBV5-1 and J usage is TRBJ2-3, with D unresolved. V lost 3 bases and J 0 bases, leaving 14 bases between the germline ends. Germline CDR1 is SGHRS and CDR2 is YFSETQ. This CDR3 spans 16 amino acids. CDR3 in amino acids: CASSSPSFASTDTQYF. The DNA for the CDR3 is TGCGCCAGCAGCTCACCGTCATTTGCTAGCACAGATACGCAGTATTTT.

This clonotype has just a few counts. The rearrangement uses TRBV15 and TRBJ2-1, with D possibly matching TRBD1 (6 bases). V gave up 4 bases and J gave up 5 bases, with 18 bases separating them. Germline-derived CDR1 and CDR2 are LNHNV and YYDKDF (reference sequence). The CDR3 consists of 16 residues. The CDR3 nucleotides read TGTGCCACCAGCAAGGTTCTGGGGGCCCCGAACAATGAGCAGTTCTTC. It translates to CATSKVLGAPNNEQFF.

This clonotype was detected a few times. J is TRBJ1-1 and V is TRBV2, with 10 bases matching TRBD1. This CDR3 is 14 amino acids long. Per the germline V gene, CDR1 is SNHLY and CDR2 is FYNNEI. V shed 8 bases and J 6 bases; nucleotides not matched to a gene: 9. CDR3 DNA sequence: TGTGCCAGCGGATCGGGACAGGGGTTCTCTGAAGCTTTCTTT. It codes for CASGSGQGFSEAFF.

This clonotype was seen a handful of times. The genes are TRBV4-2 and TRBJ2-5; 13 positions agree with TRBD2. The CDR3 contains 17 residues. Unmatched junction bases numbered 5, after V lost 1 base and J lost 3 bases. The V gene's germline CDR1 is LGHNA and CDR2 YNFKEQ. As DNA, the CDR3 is TGTGCCAGCAGCCAAGGGGCGGGGACTAGCGGGGAAGAGACCCAGTACTTC. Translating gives CASSQGAGTSGEETQYF.

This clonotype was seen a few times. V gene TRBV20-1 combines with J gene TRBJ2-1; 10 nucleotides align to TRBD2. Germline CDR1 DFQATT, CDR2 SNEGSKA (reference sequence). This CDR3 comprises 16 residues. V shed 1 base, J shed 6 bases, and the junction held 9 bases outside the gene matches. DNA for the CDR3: TGCAGTGCTAGAGGAGGGGGACTAGCGAGTCTCAATGAGCAGTTCTTC. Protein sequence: CSARGGGLASLNEQFF.

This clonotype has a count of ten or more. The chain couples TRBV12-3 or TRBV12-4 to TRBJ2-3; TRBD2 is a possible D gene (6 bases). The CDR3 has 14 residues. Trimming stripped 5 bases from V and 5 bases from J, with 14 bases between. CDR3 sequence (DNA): TGTGCCAGCAGTCCATCTTGGGGGGTAGATACGCAGTATTTT. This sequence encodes CASSPSWGVDTQYF.

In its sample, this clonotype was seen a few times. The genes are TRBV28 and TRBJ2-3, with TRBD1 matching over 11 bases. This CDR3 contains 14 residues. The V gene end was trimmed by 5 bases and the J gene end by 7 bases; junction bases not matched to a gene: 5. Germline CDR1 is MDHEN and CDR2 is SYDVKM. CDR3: CASSPGQGAHTQYF. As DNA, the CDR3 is TGTGCCAGCAGTCCAGGACAGGGGGCGCATACGCAGTATTTT.

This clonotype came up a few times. CDR3 in DNA: TGTGCCAGCACCTCCGGCGATAGGAATGAGCAGTTCTTC. Residues: CASTSGDRNEQFF. This sequence joins TRBV28 and TRBJ2-1; D not certain. This CDR3 has 13 residues. Germline V CDR1 and CDR2: MDHEN, SYDVKM. Trimming pared 7 bases from V and 7 bases from J, leaving 14 bases between.

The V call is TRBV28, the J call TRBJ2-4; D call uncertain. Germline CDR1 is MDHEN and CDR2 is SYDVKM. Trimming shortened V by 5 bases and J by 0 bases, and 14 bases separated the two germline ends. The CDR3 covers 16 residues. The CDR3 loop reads CASSPPSVLAKNIQYF. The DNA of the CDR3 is TGTGCCAGCAGTCCCCCCTCAGTCCTAGCCAAAAACATTCAGTACTTC.

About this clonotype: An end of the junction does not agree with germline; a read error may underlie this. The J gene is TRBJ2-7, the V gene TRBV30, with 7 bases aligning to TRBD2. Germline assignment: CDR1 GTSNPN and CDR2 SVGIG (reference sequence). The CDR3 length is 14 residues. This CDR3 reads CARSPTSLSYEQYF. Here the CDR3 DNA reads TGTGCCCGGAGTCCGACTAGCCTCTCCTACGAGCAGTACTTC.

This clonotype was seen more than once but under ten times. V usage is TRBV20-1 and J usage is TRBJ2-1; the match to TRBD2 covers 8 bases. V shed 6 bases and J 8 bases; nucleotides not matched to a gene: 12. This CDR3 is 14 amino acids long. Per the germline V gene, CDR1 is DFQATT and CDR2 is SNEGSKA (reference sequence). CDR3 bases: TGCAGTGCGGCCGGGACTAGGGCATTCGATGAGCAGTTCTTC. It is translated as CSAAGTRAFDEQFF.

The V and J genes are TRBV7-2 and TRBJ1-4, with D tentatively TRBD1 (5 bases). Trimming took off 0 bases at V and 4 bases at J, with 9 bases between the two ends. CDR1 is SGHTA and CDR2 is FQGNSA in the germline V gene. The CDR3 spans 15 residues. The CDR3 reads CASSLAGLGNEKLFF. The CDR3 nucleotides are TGTGCCAGCAGCTTAGCGGGGCTTGGTAATGAAAAACTGTTTTTT. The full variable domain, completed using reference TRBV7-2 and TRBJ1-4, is GAGVSQSPSNKVTEKGKDVELRCDPISGHTALYWYRQSLGQGLEFLIYFQGNSAPDKSGLPSDRFSAERTGGSVSTLTIQRTQQEDSAVYLCASSLAGLGNEKLFFGSGTQLSVL.

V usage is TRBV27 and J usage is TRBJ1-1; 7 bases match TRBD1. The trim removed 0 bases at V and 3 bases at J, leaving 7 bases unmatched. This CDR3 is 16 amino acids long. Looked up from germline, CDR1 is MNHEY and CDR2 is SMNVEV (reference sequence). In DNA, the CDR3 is TGTGCCAGCAGTTTATCGGTGAGACAGGGTTACACTGAAGCTTTCTTT. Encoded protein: CASSLSVRQGYTEAFF.

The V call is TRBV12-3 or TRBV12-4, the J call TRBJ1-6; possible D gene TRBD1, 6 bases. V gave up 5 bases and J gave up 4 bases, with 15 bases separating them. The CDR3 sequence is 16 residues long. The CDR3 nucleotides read TGTGCCAGCAGTGCTACGGGACACCTTTATAATTCACCCCTCCACTTT. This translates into CASSATGHLYNSPLHF.

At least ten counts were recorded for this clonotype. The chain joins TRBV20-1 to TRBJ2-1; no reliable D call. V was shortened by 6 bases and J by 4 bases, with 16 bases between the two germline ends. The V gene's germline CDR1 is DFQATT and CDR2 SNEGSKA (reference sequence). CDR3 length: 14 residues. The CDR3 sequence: CSAGPLNFYNEQFF. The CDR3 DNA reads TGCAGTGCCGGACCGCTTAATTTTTACAATGAGCAGTTCTTC.

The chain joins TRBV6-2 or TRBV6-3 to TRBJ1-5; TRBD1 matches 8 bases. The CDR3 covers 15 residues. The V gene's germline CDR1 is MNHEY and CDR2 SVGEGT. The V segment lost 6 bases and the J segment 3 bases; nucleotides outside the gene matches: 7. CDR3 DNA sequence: TGTGCCAGCAGCGGGACAGGACTTAACAATCAGCCCCAGCATTTT. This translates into CASSGTGLNNQPQHF.

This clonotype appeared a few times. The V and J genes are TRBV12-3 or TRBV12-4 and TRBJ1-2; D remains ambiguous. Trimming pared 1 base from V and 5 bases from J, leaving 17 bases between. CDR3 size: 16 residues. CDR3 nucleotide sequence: TGTGCCAGCAGTTTAGGGGCCGACGTACGGCGGTATGGCTACACCTTC. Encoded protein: CASSLGADVRRYGYTF.

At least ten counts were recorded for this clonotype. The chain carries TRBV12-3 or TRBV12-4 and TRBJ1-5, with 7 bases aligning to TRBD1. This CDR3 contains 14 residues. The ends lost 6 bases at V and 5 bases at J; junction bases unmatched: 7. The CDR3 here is CASRLGTADQPQHF. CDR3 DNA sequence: TGTGCCAGCAGGCTTGGGACAGCAGATCAGCCCCAGCATTTT.

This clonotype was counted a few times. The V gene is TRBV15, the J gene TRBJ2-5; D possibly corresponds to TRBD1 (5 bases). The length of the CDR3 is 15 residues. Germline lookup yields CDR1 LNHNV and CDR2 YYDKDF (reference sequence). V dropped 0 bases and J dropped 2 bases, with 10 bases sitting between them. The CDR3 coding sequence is TGTGCCACCAGCAGAGATCAGACAGTACAAGAGACCCAGTACTTC. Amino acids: CATSRDQTVQETQYF. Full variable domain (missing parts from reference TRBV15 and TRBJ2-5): DAMVIQNPRYQVTQFGKPVTLSCSQTLNHNVMYWYQQKSSQAPKLLFHYYDKDFNNEADTPDNFQSRRPNTSFCFLDIRSPGLGDTAMYLCATSRDQTVQETQYFGPGTRLLVL.

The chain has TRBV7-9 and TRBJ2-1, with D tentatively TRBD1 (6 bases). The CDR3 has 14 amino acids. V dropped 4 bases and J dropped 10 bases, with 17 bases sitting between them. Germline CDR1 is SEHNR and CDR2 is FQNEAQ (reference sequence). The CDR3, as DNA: TGTGCCAGCAGCTCGGGGACACCAGTAGGAGAGCAGTTCTTC. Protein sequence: CASSSGTPVGEQFF. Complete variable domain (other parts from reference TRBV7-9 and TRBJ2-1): DTGVSQNPRHKITKRGQNVTFRCDPISEHNRLYWYRQTLGQGPEFLTYFQNEAQLEKSRLLSDRFSAERPKGSFSTLEIQRTEQGDSAMYLCASSSGTPVGEQFFGPGTRLTVL.

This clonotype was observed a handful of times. The CDR3 region has the DNA TGTGCCAGCAGCGTCCGACTAGCGGGGGGGCCGACCAAAAACATTCAGTACTTC. Amino acid sequence: CASSVRLAGGPTKNIQYF. V gene TRBV11-2 combines with J gene TRBJ2-4; TRBD2 agrees at 14 bases. Trimming at V came to 5 bases and at J to 2 bases, leaving 8 bases not matched to a gene. The CDR3 sequence is 18 residues long. Germline V lookup: CDR1 SGHAT, CDR2 FQNNGV.